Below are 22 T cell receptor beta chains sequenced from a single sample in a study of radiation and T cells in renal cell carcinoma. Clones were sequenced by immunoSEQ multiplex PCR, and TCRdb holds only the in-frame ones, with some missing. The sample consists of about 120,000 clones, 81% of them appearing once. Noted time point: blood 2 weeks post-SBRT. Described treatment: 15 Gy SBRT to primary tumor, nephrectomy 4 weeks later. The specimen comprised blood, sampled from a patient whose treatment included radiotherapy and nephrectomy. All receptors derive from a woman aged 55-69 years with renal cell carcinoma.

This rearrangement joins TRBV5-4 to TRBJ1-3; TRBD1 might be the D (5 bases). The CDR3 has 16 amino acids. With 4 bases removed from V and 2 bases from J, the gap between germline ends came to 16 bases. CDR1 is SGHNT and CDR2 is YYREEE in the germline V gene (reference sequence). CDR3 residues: CASSIDGTVPGNTIYF. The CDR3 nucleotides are TGTGCCAGCAGCATAGACGGGACCGTCCCTGGAAACACCATATATTTT. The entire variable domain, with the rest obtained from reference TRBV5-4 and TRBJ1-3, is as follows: ETGVTQSPTHLIKTRGQQVTLRCSSQSGHNTVSWYQQALGQGPQFIFQYYREEENGRGNFPPRFSGLQFPNYSSELNVNALELDDSALYLCASSIDGTVPGNTIYFGEGSWLTVV.

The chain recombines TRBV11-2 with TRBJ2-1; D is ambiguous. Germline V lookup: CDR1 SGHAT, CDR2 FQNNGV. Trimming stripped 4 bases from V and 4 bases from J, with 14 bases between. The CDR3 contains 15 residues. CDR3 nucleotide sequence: TGTGCCAGCAGCTCCCCGGAAGACCGATACAATGAGCAGTTCTTC. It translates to CASSSPEDRYNEQFF.

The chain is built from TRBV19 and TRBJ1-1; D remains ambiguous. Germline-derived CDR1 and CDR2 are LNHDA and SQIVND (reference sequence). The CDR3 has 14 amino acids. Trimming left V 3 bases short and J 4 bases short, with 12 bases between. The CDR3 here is CASSMSLVGTEAFF. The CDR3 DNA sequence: TGTGCCAGTAGTATGAGTTTGGTGGGCACTGAAGCTTTCTTT.

CDR3 protein: CASSSPTGGPGGAFF. DNA of the CDR3: TGTGCCAGCAGTAGCCCGACAGGGGGCCCTGGCGGAGCTTTCTTT. The chain links TRBV27 to TRBJ1-1; 10 nucleotides agree with TRBD1. The CDR3 is 15 residues long. J was trimmed by 10 bases and V by 5 bases; bases with no gene match: 13. In germline, CDR1 is MNHEY, CDR2 SMNVEV (reference sequence).

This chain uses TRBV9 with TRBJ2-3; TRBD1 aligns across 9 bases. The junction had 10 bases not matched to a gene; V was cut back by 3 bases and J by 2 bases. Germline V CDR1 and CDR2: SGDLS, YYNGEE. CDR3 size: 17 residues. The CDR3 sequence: CASSALGRTGATDTQYF. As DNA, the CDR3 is TGTGCCAGCAGCGCACTCGGCCGGACAGGGGCCACAGATACGCAGTATTTT. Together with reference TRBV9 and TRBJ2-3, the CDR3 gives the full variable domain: DSGVTQTPKHLITATGQRVTLRCSPRSGDLSVYWYQQSLDQGLQFLIQYYNGEERAKGNILERFSAQQFPDLHSELNLSSLELGDSALYFCASSALGRTGATDTQYFGPGTRLTVL.

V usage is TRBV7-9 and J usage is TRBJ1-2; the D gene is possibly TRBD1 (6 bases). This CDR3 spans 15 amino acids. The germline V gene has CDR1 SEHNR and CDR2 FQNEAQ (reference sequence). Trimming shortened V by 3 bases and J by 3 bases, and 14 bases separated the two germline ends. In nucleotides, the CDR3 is TGTGCCAGCAGCTTCGGGGAGGGGGTCCACTATGGCTACACCTTC. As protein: CASSFGEGVHYGYTF.

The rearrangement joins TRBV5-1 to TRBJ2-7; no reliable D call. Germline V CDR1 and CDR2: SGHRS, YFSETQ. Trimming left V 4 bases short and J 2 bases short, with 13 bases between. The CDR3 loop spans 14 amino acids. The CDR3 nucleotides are TGCGCCAGCAGCCCCCAGGCCGTAACCTACGAGCAGTACTTC. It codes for CASSPQAVTYEQYF.

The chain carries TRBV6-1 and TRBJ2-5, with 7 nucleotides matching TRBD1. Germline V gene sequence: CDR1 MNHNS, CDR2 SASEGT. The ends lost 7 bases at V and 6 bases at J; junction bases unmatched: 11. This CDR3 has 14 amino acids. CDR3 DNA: TGTGCCAGCACTCCGGGACAGACGGCTAAGACCCAGTACTTC. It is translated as CASTPGQTAKTQYF.

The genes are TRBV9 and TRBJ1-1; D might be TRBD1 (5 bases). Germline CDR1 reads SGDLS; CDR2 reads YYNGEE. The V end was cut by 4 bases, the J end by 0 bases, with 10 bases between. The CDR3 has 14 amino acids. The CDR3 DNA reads TGTGCCAGCAGCCCACAGGTTATGAACACTGAAGCTTTCTTT. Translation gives CASSPQVMNTEAFF.

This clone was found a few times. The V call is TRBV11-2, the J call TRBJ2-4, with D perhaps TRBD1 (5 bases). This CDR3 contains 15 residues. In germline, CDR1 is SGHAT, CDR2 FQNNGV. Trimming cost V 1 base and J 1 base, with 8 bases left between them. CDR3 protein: CASSLGGAAKNIQYF. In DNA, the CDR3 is TGTGCCAGCAGCTTAGGGGGCGCTGCCAAAAACATTCAGTACTTC.

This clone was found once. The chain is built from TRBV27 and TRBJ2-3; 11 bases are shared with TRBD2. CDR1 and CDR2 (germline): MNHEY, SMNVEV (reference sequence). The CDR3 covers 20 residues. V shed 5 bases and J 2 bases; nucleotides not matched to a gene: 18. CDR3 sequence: CASSTNYLSGRELYTDTQYF. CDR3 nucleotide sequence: TGTGCCAGCAGTACAAATTACCTTAGCGGGAGGGAACTATACACAGATACGCAGTATTTT.

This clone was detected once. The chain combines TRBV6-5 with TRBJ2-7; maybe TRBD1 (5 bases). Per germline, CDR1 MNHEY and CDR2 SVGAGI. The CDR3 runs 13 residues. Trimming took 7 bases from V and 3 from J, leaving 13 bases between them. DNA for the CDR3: TGTGCCAGCACCATCACCCAGGGCTACGAGCAGTACTTC. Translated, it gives CASTITQGYEQYF.

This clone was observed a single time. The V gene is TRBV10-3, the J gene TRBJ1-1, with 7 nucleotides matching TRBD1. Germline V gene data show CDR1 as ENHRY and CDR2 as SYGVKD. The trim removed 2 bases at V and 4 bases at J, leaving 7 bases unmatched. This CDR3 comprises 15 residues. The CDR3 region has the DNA TGTGCCATCAGTGAGCCGATGACAGGGTTCACTGAAGCTTTCTTT. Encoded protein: CAISEPMTGFTEAFF.

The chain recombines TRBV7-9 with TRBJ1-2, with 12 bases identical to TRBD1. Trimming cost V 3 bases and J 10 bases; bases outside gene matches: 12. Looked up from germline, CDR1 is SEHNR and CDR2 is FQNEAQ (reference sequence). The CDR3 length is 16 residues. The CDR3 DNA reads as TGTGCCAGCAGCTTGGGACAGGGGGCCTCCCTTAGCGACTACACCTTC. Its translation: CASSLGQGASLSDYTF.

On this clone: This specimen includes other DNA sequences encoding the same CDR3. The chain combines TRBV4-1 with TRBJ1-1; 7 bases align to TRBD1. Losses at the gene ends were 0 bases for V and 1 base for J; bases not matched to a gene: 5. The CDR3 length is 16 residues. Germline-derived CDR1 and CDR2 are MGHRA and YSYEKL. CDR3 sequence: CASSQDRGQTNTEAFF. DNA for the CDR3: TGCGCCAGCAGCCAAGATAGGGGACAGACGAACACTGAAGCTTTCTTT.

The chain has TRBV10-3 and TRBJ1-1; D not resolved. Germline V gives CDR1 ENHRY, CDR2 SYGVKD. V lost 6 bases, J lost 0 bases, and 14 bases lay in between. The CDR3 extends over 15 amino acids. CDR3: CAISTAFSMNTEAFF. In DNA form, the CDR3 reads TGTGCCATCAGCACAGCCTTCTCCATGAACACTGAAGCTTTCTTT.

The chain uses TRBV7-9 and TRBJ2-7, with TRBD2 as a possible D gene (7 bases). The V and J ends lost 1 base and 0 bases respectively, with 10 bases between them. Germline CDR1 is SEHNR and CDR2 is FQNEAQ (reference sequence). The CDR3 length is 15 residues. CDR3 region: CASSLGGGGSYEQYF. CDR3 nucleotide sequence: TGTGCCAGCAGCTTAGGGGGAGGGGGCTCCTACGAGCAGTACTTC.

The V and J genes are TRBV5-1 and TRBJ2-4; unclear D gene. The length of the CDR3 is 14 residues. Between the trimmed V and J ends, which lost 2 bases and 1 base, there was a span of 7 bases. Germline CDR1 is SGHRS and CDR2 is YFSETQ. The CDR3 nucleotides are TGCGCCAGCAGCTTAACGTTGGCCAAAAACATTCAGTACTTC. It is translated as CASSLTLAKNIQYF.

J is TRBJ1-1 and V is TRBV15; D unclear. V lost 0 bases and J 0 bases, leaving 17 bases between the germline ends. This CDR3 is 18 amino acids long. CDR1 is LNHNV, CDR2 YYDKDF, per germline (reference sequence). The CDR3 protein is CATSREIAGRLMNTEAFF. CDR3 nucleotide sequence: TGTGCCACCAGCAGAGAAATTGCAGGCCGCCTAATGAACACTGAAGCTTTCTTT. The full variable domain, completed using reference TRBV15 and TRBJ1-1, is DAMVIQNPRYQVTQFGKPVTLSCSQTLNHNVMYWYQQKSSQAPKLLFHYYDKDFNNEADTPDNFQSRRPNTSFCFLDIRSPGLGDTAMYLCATSREIAGRLMNTEAFFGQGTRLTVV.

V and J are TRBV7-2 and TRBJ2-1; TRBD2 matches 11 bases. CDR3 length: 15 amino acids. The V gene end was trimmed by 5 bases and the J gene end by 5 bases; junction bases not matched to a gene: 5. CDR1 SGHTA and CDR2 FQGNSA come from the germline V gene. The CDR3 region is CASSLLAGANNEQFF. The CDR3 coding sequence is TGTGCCAGCAGCCTACTAGCGGGAGCAAACAATGAGCAGTTCTTC.

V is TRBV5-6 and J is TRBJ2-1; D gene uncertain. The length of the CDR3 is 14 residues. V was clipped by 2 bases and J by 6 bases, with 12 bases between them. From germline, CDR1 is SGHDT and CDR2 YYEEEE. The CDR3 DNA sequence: TGTGCCAGCAGCTTATTGGCTCCCCTCAATGAGCAGTTCTTC. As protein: CASSLLAPLNEQFF.

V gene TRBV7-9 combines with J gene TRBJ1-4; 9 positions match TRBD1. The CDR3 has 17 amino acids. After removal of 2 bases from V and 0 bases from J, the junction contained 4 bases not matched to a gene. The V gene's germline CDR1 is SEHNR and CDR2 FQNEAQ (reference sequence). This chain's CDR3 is CASSLSGQGATNEKLFF. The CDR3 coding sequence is TGTGCCAGCAGCTTATCGGGACAGGGTGCAACTAATGAAAAACTGTTTTTT.